The 29 T cell receptor beta chains in this list originate from one sample, sequenced in a study of shared clonotypes between healthy human individuals. The method was immunoSEQ multiplex PCR; TCRdb's version includes in-frame clones alone and lacks a portion of them. Altogether about 480,000 clones are present, over 60% being singletons, with the ten largest covering approximately 13%. The sequenced sample was PBMCs. These receptors were taken from a woman aged 40 to 55 in good health. Some clones in this sample may be carry-over from other donors' samples.

This rearrangement joins TRBV6-1 to TRBJ1-1, with D unresolved. This CDR3 comprises 14 residues. V was pared by 6 bases and J by 7 bases, with 18 bases between. Germline CDR1 is MNHNS and CDR2 is SASEGT. The CDR3 DNA follows: TGTGCCAGCAGACGGGATAGACATGGTAATGAAGCTTTCTTT. Protein product: CASRRDRHGNEAFF.

The chain links TRBV5-1 to TRBJ2-3; D is unresolved. The germline gives CDR1 SGHRS, CDR2 YFSETQ. The germline V and J ends were trimmed by 0 bases and 3 bases, with 8 bases remaining between them. The CDR3 covers 14 residues. In nucleotides, the CDR3 is TGCGCCAGCAGCTTGGACAGTAATACAGATACGCAGTATTTT. Its protein is CASSLDSNTDTQYF.

The rearrangement uses TRBV9 and TRBJ2-3, with 9 bases that match TRBD2. Germline V lookup: CDR1 SGDLS, CDR2 YYNGEE. CDR3 size: 17 residues. After removal of 0 bases from V and 1 base from J, the junction contained 6 bases not matched to a gene. CDR3 in DNA: TGTGCCAGCAGCGTAGCATTAGCGGGAGCTGGCACAGATACGCAGTATTTT. It codes for CASSVALAGAGTDTQYF.

This chain connects TRBV12-5 to TRBJ1-6; D possibly corresponds to TRBD1 (5 bases). The CDR3 length is 15 residues. V lost 2 bases, J lost 9 bases, and 14 bases lay in between. Germline V gives CDR1 LGHNT, CDR2 FRNRAP. CDR3 sequence: CASGLRVNGGSPLHF. The CDR3 coding sequence is TGTGCTAGTGGTTTGAGGGTTAATGGGGGTTCACCCCTCCACTTT.

This clone turned up a few times. The chain employs TRBV27 and TRBJ2-1; 13 bases match TRBD2. CDR3 length: 17 residues. Germline V gene lookup returns CDR1 MNHEY and CDR2 SMNVEV (reference sequence). The V gene end was trimmed by 4 bases and the J gene end by 3 bases; junction bases not matched to a gene: 6. The CDR3 DNA sequence: TGTGCCAGCAGTTCCTCCGGACTAGCGGGGGTCTACAATGAGCAGTTCTTC. The encoded protein is CASSSSGLAGVYNEQFF.

The chain has TRBV27 and TRBJ2-1; TRBD2 matches at 11 bases. The CDR3 runs 16 residues. The V segment lost 5 bases and the J segment 7 bases; nucleotides outside the gene matches: 10. Germline CDR1 is MNHEY and CDR2 is SMNVEV (reference sequence). CDR3 DNA: TGTGCCAGCAGTCCAAGACTAGCGGGACGTGGTAATGAGCAGTTCTTC. It codes for CASSPRLAGRGNEQFF.

The gene calls are TRBV28 and TRBJ1-4, with a possible D match to TRBD1 (5 bases). V was cut by 3 bases and J by 6 bases, with 11 bases left in between. In germline, CDR1 is MDHEN, CDR2 SYDVKM. The CDR3 is made up of 14 amino acids. This chain's CDR3 is CASSFVGVDEKLFF. The CDR3 DNA is TGTGCCAGCAGTTTCGTAGGGGTAGATGAAAAACTGTTTTTT. The variable domain in full, with the rest retrieved from reference TRBV28 and TRBJ1-4, is DVKVTQSSRYLVKRTGEKVFLECVQDMDHENMFWYRQDPGLGLRLIYFSYDVKMKEKGDIPEGYSVSREKKERFSLILESASTNQTSMYLCASSFVGVDEKLFFGSGTQLSVL.

This clone has a handful of counts. V is TRBV5-6 and J is TRBJ2-3; D uncertain. The CDR3 is 15 amino acids. Per the germline V gene, CDR1 is SGHDT and CDR2 is YYEEEE. V lost 0 bases to trimming and J lost 0 bases, with 8 bases between them. The CDR3 DNA reads TGTGCCAGCAGCTTGGGGCGGATAAGCACAGATACGCAGTATTTT. It specifies CASSLGRISTDTQYF. The whole variable domain, filled in from reference TRBV5-6 and TRBJ2-3, reads DAGVTQSPTHLIKTRGQQVTLRCSPKSGHDTVSWYQQALGQGPQFIFQYYEEEERQRGNFPDRFSGHQFPNYSSELNVNALLLGDSALYLCASSLGRISTDTQYFGPGTRLTVL.

Turning to this clone: This CDR3 is also generated by other DNA sequences in the sample. The V gene is TRBV5-1, the J gene TRBJ2-7, with 9 bases aligning to TRBD1. This CDR3 spans 13 amino acids. CDR1 and CDR2 (germline): SGHRS, YFSETQ. The ends lost 4 bases at V and 7 bases at J; junction bases unmatched: 6. The CDR3 spells CASSPQGAGEQYF. Written as DNA, the CDR3 is TGCGCCAGCAGCCCACAGGGGGCGGGTGAGCAGTACTTC.

The genes are TRBV28 and TRBJ2-5; weak D call: TRBD2 (6 bases). The V end was cut by 4 bases, the J end by 4 bases, with 13 bases between. Germline-derived CDR1 and CDR2 are MDHEN and SYDVKM. The CDR3 runs 14 residues. DNA for the CDR3: TGTGCCAGCAGTTCTCCCGGGAGTTCAGAGACCCAGTACTTC. It encodes CASSSPGSSETQYF.

In this sample, this clone turned up a few times. The V and J genes are TRBV7-3 and TRBJ2-1; the D gene is possibly TRBD2 (6 bases). CDR1 and CDR2 from the germline V gene are SGHTA and FQGTGA. Trimming shortened V by 1 base and J by 5 bases, and 12 bases separated the two germline ends. The CDR3 is made up of 15 amino acids. CDR3 in DNA: TGTGCCAGCAGCTTAAGCGGGACTTTAAACAATGAGCAGTTCTTC. Translated, it gives CASSLSGTLNNEQFF. Supplemented by reference TRBV7-3 and TRBJ2-1, the full variable domain reads GAGVSQTPSNKVTEKGKYVELRCDPISGHTALYWYRQSLGQGPEFLIYFQGTGAADDSGLPNDRFFAVRPEGSVSTLKIQRTERGDSAVYLCASSLSGTLNNEQFFGPGTRLTVL.

V and J are TRBV27 and TRBJ2-5; TRBD1 matches 9 bases. The germline V gene encodes CDR1 MNHEY and CDR2 SMNVEV (reference sequence). The V segment lost 4 bases and the J segment 3 bases; nucleotides outside the gene matches: 6. This CDR3 contains 15 residues. CDR3 residues: CASSSRGQGKETQYF. The CDR3 DNA follows: TGTGCCAGCAGTTCACGCGGACAGGGGAAAGAGACCCAGTACTTC.

This clone was recorded only once. Here the CDR3 reads CASSLGLSGYEQYF. In DNA, the CDR3 is TGTGCCAGCAGCTTAGGACTGTCTGGCTACGAGCAGTACTTC. The genes are TRBV11-2 and TRBJ2-7; the D is unclear. Trimming removed 1 base from V and 3 bases from J, with 10 bases in between. Germline V lookup: CDR1 SGHAT, CDR2 FQNNGV. CDR3 length equals 14 residues.

V gene TRBV2 combines with J gene TRBJ2-6; 10 nucleotides line up with TRBD2. Germline V gene data show CDR1 as SNHLY and CDR2 as FYNNEI. The CDR3 totals 18 residues. Trimming removed 5 bases from V and 0 bases from J; junction bases left unmatched: 7. The chain's CDR3 is CASSPRTSGFSGANVLTF. DNA of the CDR3: TGTGCCAGCAGTCCACGGACTAGCGGTTTCTCTGGGGCCAACGTCCTGACTTTC. Based on the CDR3 plus reference TRBV2 and TRBJ2-6, the full variable domain is EPEVTQTPSHQVTQMGQEVILRCVPISNHLYFYWYRQILGQKVEFLVSFYNNEISEKSEIFDDQFSVERPDGSNFTLKIRSTKLEDSAMYFCASSPRTSGFSGANVLTFGAGSRLTVL.

The chain joins TRBV2 to TRBJ2-5, with 8 nucleotides matching TRBD1. Germline values: CDR1 SNHLY, CDR2 FYNNEI. Trimming at V came to 7 bases and at J to 5 bases, leaving 6 bases not matched to a gene. CDR3 size: 13 residues. CDR3: CASTWTGWETQYF. The CDR3 nucleotides read TGTGCCAGCACTTGGACAGGGTGGGAGACCCAGTACTTC.

This chain uses TRBV11-2 with TRBJ1-5; the D is unclear. Germline lookup yields CDR1 SGHAT and CDR2 FQNNGV. There are 13 residues in the CDR3. V lost 5 bases and J 7 bases, leaving 12 bases between the germline ends. This CDR3 is CASSRWVDQPQHF. In nucleotides, the CDR3 is TGTGCCAGCAGCCGATGGGTGGACCAGCCCCAGCATTTT.

This clone was seen many times. The chain links TRBV2 to TRBJ2-6; weak D call: TRBD1 (7 bases). The CDR3 has 19 amino acids. V lost 5 bases and J 0 bases, leaving 20 bases between the germline ends. Germline assignment: CDR1 SNHLY and CDR2 FYNNEI. CDR3 nucleotides: TGTGCCAGCAGTAACAGGGGACTCAACCCGAGCTCTGGGGCCAACGTCCTGACTTTC. It specifies CASSNRGLNPSSGANVLTF.

The V call is TRBV10-3, the J call TRBJ2-5, with D unclear. Per germline, CDR1 ENHRY and CDR2 SYGVKD. V dropped 6 bases and J dropped 2 bases, with 7 bases sitting between them. This CDR3 has 12 amino acids. CDR3: CAIRGTQETQYF. CDR3 sequence (DNA): TGTGCCATCAGGGGTACTCAAGAGACCCAGTACTTC.

CDR3 sequence: CASSLRGTGEYEQYF. CDR3 in DNA: TGTGCCAGCTCACTCCGAGGGACAGGGGAATACGAGCAGTACTTC. The chain uses TRBV18 and TRBJ2-5; TRBD1 aligns across 10 bases. The J call may not be correct, given that the DNA end is closer to TRBJ2-7. The CDR3 is 15 residues long. Germline assignment: CDR1 KGHSH and CDR2 LQKENI.

This sequence joins TRBV10-3 and TRBJ2-5; the D gene is possibly TRBD2 (5 bases). Germline V gene lookup returns CDR1 ENHRY and CDR2 SYGVKD. The CDR3 has 14 amino acids. V lost 5 bases and J lost 5, with 15 bases in between. CDR3: CAISTPGLGETQYF. CDR3 coding DNA: TGTGCCATCAGTACCCCCGGACTGGGGGAGACCCAGTACTTC.

V and J are TRBV7-2 and TRBJ2-7, with D perhaps matching TRBD1 or TRBD2 (5 bases each). V lost 5 bases, J lost 6 bases, and 20 bases lay in between. Germline CDR1 reads SGHTA; CDR2 reads FQGNSA. The CDR3 contains 15 residues. The CDR3 DNA sequence: TGTGCCAGCAGCACAGCCGGGACCCGCCGTAGCGAGCAGTACTTC. This codes for CASSTAGTRRSEQYF. The variable domain in full, completed from reference TRBV7-2 and TRBJ2-7, reads GAGVSQSPSNKVTEKGKDVELRCDPISGHTALYWYRQSLGQGLEFLIYFQGNSAPDKSGLPSDRFSAERTGGSVSTLTIQRTQQEDSAVYLCASSTAGTRRSEQYFGPGTRLTVT.

The chain combines TRBV18 with TRBJ1-1, with D possibly being TRBD1 (6 bases). Germline CDR1 KGHSH, CDR2 LQKENI. The CDR3 covers 13 residues. The germline V and J ends were trimmed by 5 bases and 1 base, with 8 bases remaining between them. CDR3: CASSGGANTEAFF. In DNA, the CDR3 is TGTGCCAGCTCAGGGGGGGCGAACACTGAAGCTTTCTTT.

The rearrangement uses TRBV5-1 and TRBJ2-7; D is possibly TRBD1 (6 bases). Trimming pared 6 bases from V and 1 base from J, leaving 20 bases between. Germline CDR1 SGHRS, CDR2 YFSETQ. The CDR3 is 16 residues long. CDR3 sequence: CASTPRGGRRSYEQYF. CDR3 DNA sequence: TGCGCCAGCACCCCCCGAGGGGGTAGGCGATCCTACGAGCAGTACTTC.

This CDR3 is CASSLVTQGNYGYTF. As DNA, the CDR3 is TGTGCCAGCAGCTTGGTAACCCAGGGAAACTATGGCTACACCTTC. The gene calls are TRBV5-4 and TRBJ1-2, with D tentatively TRBD1 (5 bases). V was trimmed by 0 bases and J by 2 bases, leaving 11 bases between them. The CDR3 has 15 residues. Germline V gives CDR1 SGHNT, CDR2 YYREEE (reference sequence).

The genes are TRBV15 and TRBJ2-1; 11 bases line up with TRBD2. Germline trimming cut 1 base from V and 7 bases from J; bases unmatched to any gene: 9. The CDR3 contains 17 residues. The V gene's germline CDR1 is LNHNV and CDR2 YYDKDF (reference sequence). CDR3 protein: CATSRGKLAGDLNEQFF. The CDR3 region has the DNA TGTGCCACCAGCAGAGGCAAACTAGCGGGAGATCTGAATGAGCAGTTCTTC.

The chain carries TRBV7-9 and TRBJ2-5; 7 nucleotides align to TRBD1. The J call is uncertain, as TRBJ2-7 better fits the DNA end. CDR3 size: 16 residues. CDR1 SEHNR and CDR2 FQNEAQ come from the germline V gene (reference sequence). The CDR3 DNA follows: TGTGCCAGCACCGACAGGGCCGGTGGGGGTTCCTACGAGCAGTACTTC. It specifies CASTDRAGGGSYEQYF.

V gene TRBV14 combines with J gene TRBJ1-4; D remains unclear. Trimming cost V 1 base and J 7 bases, with 16 bases left between them. The germline CDR1 and CDR2 sequences are SGHDN and FVKESK. The CDR3 has 16 amino acids. The CDR3 sequence: CASSQVSGALGEKLFF. The CDR3 bases are TGTGCCAGCAGCCAAGTTTCCGGCGCCCTAGGTGAAAAACTGTTTTTT.

As concerns this clone: A single base separates this from a much larger clone, so it may be a read error. V and J are TRBV9 and TRBJ2-2; D gene ambiguous. CDR3 size: 13 residues. V dropped 5 bases and J dropped 1 base, with 6 bases sitting between them. Germline values: CDR1 SGDLS, CDR2 YYNGEE. CDR3 loop: CASSDGNTGELFF. The CDR3 DNA follows: TGTGCCAGCAGTGACGGGAACACCGGGGAGCTGTTTTTT. The full variable domain, with the rest looked up from reference TRBV9 and TRBJ2-2, is DSGVTQTPKHLITATGQRVTLRCSPRSGDLSVYWYQQSLDQGLQFLIQYYNGEERAKGNILERFSAQQFPDLHSELNLSSLELGDSALYFCASSDGNTGELFFGEGSRLTVL.

This clone showed up just once. The chain links TRBV5-4 to TRBJ2-7; D may be TRBD1 (8 bases). In germline, CDR1 is SGHNT, CDR2 YYREEE (reference sequence). The V end was cut by 3 bases, the J end by 0 bases, with 22 bases between. The CDR3 is 18 amino acids. This CDR3 reads CASSSPPETGDYSYEQYF. CDR3 bases: TGTGCCAGCAGCTCCCCCCCCGAGACAGGGGACTACTCCTACGAGCAGTACTTC.